This T cell receptor (beta chain) was recorded in a study of Tregs in tolerant kidney transplant recipients. Turning to this clone: The antigen remains undetermined.

The repertoire was sequenced with immunoSEQ multiplex PCR; TCRdb's copy has only in-frame clones and lacks some. The sample lists tens of thousands of clones, approximately 93% occurring once. Unstimulated regulatory T cells (CD4+CD25+CD127-), CD4+CD25- non-regulatory cells, CD4 and CD8 cells were FACS-sorted from thawed PBMCs. Trimming at V came to 7 bases and at J to 5 bases, leaving 9 bases not matched to a gene. Germline assignment: CDR1 LNHDA and CDR2 SQIVND (reference sequence). The CDR3 has 14 amino acids. Study-wide findings and caveats: The small number of patients limits these findings pending further validation. Tregs expanded with activated donor B cells seemed most donor-specific. Donor-specific Treg expansion exceeded global Treg expansion in tolerant patients, suggesting antigen drive.

The specimen comprised CD4+ T cells from blood, sampled before the transplant. The clonotype was recovered from a human donor who received a combined kidney and bone marrow transplant. This chain joins TRBV19 and TRBJ2-5, with 8 positions matching TRBD1. CDR3 DNA sequence: TGTGCCAGTATGAGGACAGGGTCTGGGGAGACCCAGTACTTC. Protein: CASMRTGSGETQYF.